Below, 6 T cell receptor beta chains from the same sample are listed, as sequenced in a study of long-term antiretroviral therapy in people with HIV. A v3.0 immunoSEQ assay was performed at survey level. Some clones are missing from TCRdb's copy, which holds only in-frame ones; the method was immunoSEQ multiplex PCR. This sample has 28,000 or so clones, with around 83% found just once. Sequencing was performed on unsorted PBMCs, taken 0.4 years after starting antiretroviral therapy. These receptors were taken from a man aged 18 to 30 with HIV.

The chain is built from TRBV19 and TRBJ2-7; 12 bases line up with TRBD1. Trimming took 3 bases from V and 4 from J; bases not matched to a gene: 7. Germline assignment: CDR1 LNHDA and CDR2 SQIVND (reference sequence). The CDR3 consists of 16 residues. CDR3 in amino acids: CASSIHGTGGYYEQYF. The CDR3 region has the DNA TGTGCCAGTAGTATCCACGGGACAGGGGGCTATTACGAGCAGTACTTC.

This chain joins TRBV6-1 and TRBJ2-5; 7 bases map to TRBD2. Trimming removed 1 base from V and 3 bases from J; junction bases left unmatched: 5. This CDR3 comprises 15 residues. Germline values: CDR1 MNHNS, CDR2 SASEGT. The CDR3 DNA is TGTGCCAGCAGTGAAGGGGGGGGACCCAAAGAGACCCAGTACTTC. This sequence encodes CASSEGGGPKETQYF.

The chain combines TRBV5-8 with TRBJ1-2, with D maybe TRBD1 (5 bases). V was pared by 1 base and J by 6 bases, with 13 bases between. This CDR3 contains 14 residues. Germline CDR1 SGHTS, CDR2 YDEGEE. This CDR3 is CASSLRTRGHGYTF. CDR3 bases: TGTGCCAGCAGCTTGAGGACACGGGGACATGGCTACACCTTC. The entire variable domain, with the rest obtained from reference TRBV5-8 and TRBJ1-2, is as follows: EAGVTQSPTHLIKTRGQQATLRCSPISGHTSVYWYQQALGLGLQFLLWYDEGEERNRGNFPPRFSGRQFPNYSSELNVNALELEDSALYLCASSLRTRGHGYTFGSGTRLTVV.

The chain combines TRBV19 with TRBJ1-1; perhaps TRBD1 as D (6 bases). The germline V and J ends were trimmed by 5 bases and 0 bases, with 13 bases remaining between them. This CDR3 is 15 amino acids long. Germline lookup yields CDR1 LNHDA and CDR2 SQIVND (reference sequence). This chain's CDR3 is CASSGGFPLNTEAFF. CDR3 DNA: TGTGCCAGTAGTGGGGGCTTCCCACTGAACACTGAAGCTTTCTTT.

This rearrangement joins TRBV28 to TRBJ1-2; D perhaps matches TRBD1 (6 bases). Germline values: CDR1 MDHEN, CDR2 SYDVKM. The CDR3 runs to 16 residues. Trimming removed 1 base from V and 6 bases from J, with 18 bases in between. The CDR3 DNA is TGTGCCAGCAGTTTATTGGCCGACCTGGGGGCGAATGGCTACACCTTC. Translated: CASSLLADLGANGYTF.

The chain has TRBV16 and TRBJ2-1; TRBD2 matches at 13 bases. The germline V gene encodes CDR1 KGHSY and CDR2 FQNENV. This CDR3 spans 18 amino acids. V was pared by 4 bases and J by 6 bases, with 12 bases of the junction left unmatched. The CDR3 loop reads CASSLGLAGDLALNEQFF. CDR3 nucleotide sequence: TGTGCCAGCAGCCTAGGACTAGCGGGAGACCTCGCCCTCAATGAGCAGTTCTTC. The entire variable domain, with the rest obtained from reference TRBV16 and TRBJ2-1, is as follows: GEEVAQTPKHLVRGEGQKAKLYCAPIKGHSYVFWYQQVLKNEFKFLISFQNENVFDETGMPKERFSAKCLPNSPCSLEIQATKLEDSAVYFCASSLGLAGDLALNEQFFGPGTRLTVL.